Reported below is one T cell receptor beta chain. Assay used: immunoSEQ multiplex PCR; TCRdb lists only in-frame clones, some missing. The table includes around 77,000 clones, roughly 92% detected once. This sample was taken from a study of technical replicates of blood from a handful of donors. The germline V and J ends were trimmed by 1 base and 4 bases, with 20 bases remaining between them. Germline V gene data show CDR1 as SEHNR and CDR2 as FQNEAQ (reference sequence). The CDR3 has 17 amino acids. This sequence joins TRBV7-9 and TRBJ2-7; D may be TRBD2 (5 bases). The sequenced sample consisted of T cells isolated from PBMCs. The TCR was taken from a human donor in good health. The CDR3 reads CASSLGDHGGIEYEQYF. CDR3 nucleotides: TGTGCCAGCAGCTTAGGAGACCACGGAGGAATTGAATACGAGCAGTACTTC.